This TCR beta chain was obtained from a study of shared clonotypes between healthy human individuals. General study points: Exclusively blood specimens were collected; tissue repertoires likely differ.

CDR3 length: 14 amino acids. V was cut by 6 bases and J by 2 bases, with 11 bases left in between. In germline, CDR1 is LNHDA, CDR2 SQIVND (reference sequence). With regard to this clone: Antigen unknown.

Using immunoSEQ multiplex PCR, the repertoire was profiled, and TCRdb retains in-frame clones only, with some absent. The sample includes about 1 million clones, approximately 68% seen only once; the top ten take approximately 1.5%. Splitting the CD4+ cells yielded a CD45RA+ naive subset and a CD45RA-negative memory subset. The origin of this receptor is a man between 18 and 35 years old in good health. The chain recombines TRBV19 with TRBJ1-3; D is perhaps TRBD1 (6 bases). The sequenced material came from memory CD4+ T cells sorted from blood. As to subset: CD45RA-negative fraction. DNA of the CDR3: TGTGCCAGTAGGGGGGACATAACTGGAAACACCATATATTTT. This gives the protein CASRGDITGNTIYF.